The next 8 T cell receptor beta chains were all read from a single sample in a study of identical twins. TCRdb processed the 5' RACE reads anew with MiXCR; each CDR3 protein has one entry. The table lists 450,000 to 650,000 distinct CDR3 sequences, approximately 10% of them singletons, with around 3.1% in the top ten. In addition, the sample was reused for a study of yellow fever vaccine responses in identical twins.

Sequenced material: PBMCs. The receptors were sampled from a woman younger than 35 in good health.

The V and J genes are TRBV7-9 and TRBJ1-2; 8 positions agree with TRBD1. CDR1 SEHNR and CDR2 FQNEAQ come from the germline V gene (reference sequence). The CDR3 extends over 14 amino acids. V shed 2 bases, J shed 6 bases, and the junction held 5 bases outside the gene matches. CDR3 amino acids: CASSLLQGANGYTF. CDR3 nucleotides: TGTGCCAGCAGCTTACTGCAGGGGGCAAATGGCTACACCTTC.

DNA for the CDR3: TGTGCCAGTAGTCTTCGGGTCTTTACCGGCACTGAAGCTTTCTTT. Amino acids: CASSLRVFTGTEAFF. The chain has TRBV19 and TRBJ1-1, with no clear D. The CDR3 sequence is 15 residues long. Per germline, CDR1 LNHDA and CDR2 SQIVND (reference sequence). V lost 5 bases and J 4 bases, leaving 17 bases between the germline ends.

This clonotype turned up a few times. This chain links TRBV11-2 with TRBJ2-3; 9 bases match TRBD2. Per the germline V gene, CDR1 is SGHAT and CDR2 is FQNNGV. The J segment lost 2 bases and the V segment lost 7 bases, leaving 13 bases of the junction unmatched. The CDR3 runs 17 residues. In DNA, the CDR3 is TGTGCCAGCAAATCCCATTCCCTAGCGGGGCCCACAGATACGCAGTATTTT. Protein sequence: CASKSHSLAGPTDTQYF.

The rearrangement uses TRBV12-3 or TRBV12-4 and TRBJ2-7; possibly TRBD2 for D (5 bases). Trimming took 4 bases from V and 4 from J, leaving 8 bases between them. The CDR3 contains 12 residues. The CDR3 DNA reads as TGTGCCAGCAGTTCTAGCAGATACGAGCAGTACTTC. Translation: CASSSSRYEQYF.

This clonotype was observed many times. The V and J genes are TRBV5-1 and TRBJ1-1; D remains ambiguous. Germline CDR1 is SGHRS and CDR2 is YFSETQ. V dropped 2 bases and J dropped 1 base, with 12 bases sitting between them. This CDR3 is 15 amino acids long. CDR3 protein: CASSFKGLGNTEAFF. The CDR3 region has the DNA TGCGCCAGCAGCTTTAAAGGGTTGGGGAACACTGAAGCTTTCTTT.

This clonotype was detected many times. This chain uses TRBV27 with TRBJ2-7, with 10 positions matching TRBD2. Per the germline V gene, CDR1 is MNHEY and CDR2 is SMNVEV (reference sequence). V trimming: 2 bases; J trimming: 2 bases; junction bases outside the gene matches: 6. The CDR3 covers 16 residues. CDR3 sequence reads: CASSLGLAGAAYEQYF. CDR3 bases: TGTGCCAGCAGTTTAGGTCTAGCGGGAGCAGCCTACGAGCAGTACTTC.

There are a few counts of this clonotype. J is TRBJ2-1 and V is TRBV29-1, with 9 bases matching TRBD1. The V gene's germline CDR1 is SQVTM and CDR2 ANQGSEA. The CDR3 runs 15 residues. The V segment lost 8 bases and the J segment 0 bases; nucleotides outside the gene matches: 8. The CDR3, as DNA: TGCAGCCTTGGCGACAGGGGGAGCTCCTACAATGAGCAGTTCTTC. It yields the protein CSLGDRGSSYNEQFF.

This clonotype came up many times. The chain has TRBV3-1 and TRBJ2-2; a possible D gene is TRBD1 (6 bases). The CDR3 has 16 amino acids. Trimming cost V 1 base and J 1 base, with 10 bases left between them. Germline V gene data show CDR1 as LGHDT and CDR2 as YNNKEL (reference sequence). The CDR3: CASSQGQVMNTGELFF. For the CDR3, the DNA is TGTGCCAGCAGCCAAGGACAGGTGATGAACACCGGGGAGCTGTTTTTT.